The following is a T cell receptor (beta chain) sequence with its context. The antigen is not known. The CDR3 is 11 residues long. The germline gives CDR1 DFQATT, CDR2 SNEGSKA (reference sequence). The time point was: week 11, during vaccination. The vaccine gave 300 ug of a 20-mer mutant IDH1 peptide subcutaneously per dose. The sample is drawn from a study of a mutant IDH1 vaccine in newly diagnosed glioma. As for the study in general: There were eight vaccinations for patients, given in weeks 1, 3, 5, 7, 11, 15, 19 and 23. Every participant had undergone radiotherapy, temozolomide, or both before, and most underwent both.

The assay was immunoSEQ multiplex PCR, and TCRdb's table has in-frame clones only and misses some. The table shows 95,000 to 120,000 clones, with almost 90% occurring only once. This material consisted of PBMCs, taken from a glioma patient whose treatment included an IDH1 peptide vaccine. The sequence came from a woman in her fifties or sixties with glioma. V gene TRBV20-1 combines with J gene TRBJ1-4; TRBD1 is a possible D gene (6 bases). CDR3 sequence reads: CVPGQGEKLFF. As DNA, the CDR3 is TGCGTTCCGGGACAAGGCGAAAAACTGTTTTTT.